The following is a T cell receptor beta chain sequence with its context. What it binds is unknown. Measured with immunoSEQ multiplex PCR; TCRdb has only the in-frame clones, and not every one. The data contain 95,000 to 110,000 clones, approximately 85% of them singletons. CDR3 length: 15 residues. Germline CDR1 reads LNHNV; CDR2 reads YYDKDF (reference sequence). V lost 5 bases and J 0 bases, leaving 11 bases between the germline ends. Unstimulated PBMCs were sorted into CD3+CD4+ and CD3+CD8+ populations. This sample stems from a study of T cell clones after liver transplantation. Whole-study context: Standard immunosuppression, with no induction, continued until 12-24 months after transplant. Tolerant meant at least one year fully off immunosuppression without liver enzymes above twice normal. Study observations and caveats: These preliminary findings come from unstandardized post-transplant sampling times.

The rearrangement uses TRBV15 and TRBJ2-1; tentatively, D is TRBD2 (7 bases). Sequences were derived from CD4+ T cells from blood, sampled before liver transplant. The sequence was obtained from a human donor who received a liver transplant. CDR3 sequence (DNA): TGTGCCACCAGCCGCGGGGGCTACTCCTACAATGAGCAGTTCTTC. Translation gives CATSRGGYSYNEQFF.